This T cell receptor (beta chain) was sequenced during a study of T cell changes during pregnancy in multiple sclerosis (dated by TCRdb to 2018 to 2020). As for the study more broadly: In women with multiple sclerosis, the researchers looked at how the T cell repertoire shifted as pregnancy progressed.

V was cut back by 5 bases and J by 3 bases, leaving a gap of 10 bases between them. The germline V gene (reference sequence) yields MNHNY for CDR1 and SVGAGI for CDR2. Its CDR3 holds 13 amino acids, cysteine through phenylalanine. Here the CDR3 DNA is all that survives: 39 bases in frame from base 1. The library was made by the immunoSEQ multiplex PCR assay. Entries here come from immuneACCESS through TCRdb and include only in-frame sequences with V and J called. Some clones fail to appear in such tables; in the studies checked, an unresolved V gene covers under half of the shortfall, and the cause of the remainder is unknown. For this sample the table gives tens of thousands of clones, of which around 92% were detected only once. Of the sample, roughly 3% falls within the top ten clones. Comment on this clone: Its cognate antigen has yet to be identified. There are no base qualities to consult, and no much larger clone falls within one base.

The receptor chain draws on TRBV6-6 and TRBJ1-1; no D gene can be assigned with confidence. This specimen was peripheral blood, taken in the third trimester of pregnancy. The clonotype originates from a female donor in good health, enrolled as a control in a pregnancy study. The encoded CDR3 is CASSPQRDTEAFF. The bases read TGTGCCAGCAGTCCCCAACGGGACACTGAAGCTTTCTTT.